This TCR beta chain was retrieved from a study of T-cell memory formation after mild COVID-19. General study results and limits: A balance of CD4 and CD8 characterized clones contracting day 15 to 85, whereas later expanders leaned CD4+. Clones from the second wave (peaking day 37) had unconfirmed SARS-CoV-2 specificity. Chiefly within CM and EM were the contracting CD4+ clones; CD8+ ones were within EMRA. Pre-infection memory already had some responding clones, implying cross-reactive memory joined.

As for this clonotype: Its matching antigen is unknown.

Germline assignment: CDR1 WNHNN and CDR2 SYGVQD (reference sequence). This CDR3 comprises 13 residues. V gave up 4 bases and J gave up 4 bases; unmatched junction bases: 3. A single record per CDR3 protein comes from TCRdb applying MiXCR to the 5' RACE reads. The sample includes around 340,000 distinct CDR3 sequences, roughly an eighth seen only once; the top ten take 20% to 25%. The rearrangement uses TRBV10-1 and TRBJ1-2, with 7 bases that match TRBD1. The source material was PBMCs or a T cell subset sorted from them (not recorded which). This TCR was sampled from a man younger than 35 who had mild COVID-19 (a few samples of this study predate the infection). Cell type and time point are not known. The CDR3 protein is CASSATGRYGYTF. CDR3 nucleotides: TGCGCCAGCAGTGCGACAGGGCGCTATGGCTACACCTTC.